These 25 T cell receptor beta chains were all obtained from the same sample, sequenced in a study of CD8+ T cells in alopecia areata. Treatment denoted: oral pan-JAK inhibitor, 5-10 mg twice daily. In each case, RNA was isolated and then reverse transcribed into cDNA as the sequencing template. Method: immunoSEQ multiplex PCR; TCRdb's copy keeps in-frame clones and lacks some. This sample yields approximately 160,000 clones, of which less than 70% are seen a single time; 14% belongs to the top ten. The starting material was CD4+ T cells sorted from blood, obtained at week 24, from a patient treated with tofacitinib. These receptors were taken from a human donor with alopecia areata.

This clone has only a few counts. The gene calls are TRBV30 and TRBJ1-4; TRBD1 might be the D (5 bases). The V end was cut by 3 bases, the J end by 6 bases, with 8 bases between. CDR1 and CDR2 (germline): GTSNPN, SVGIG (reference sequence). The CDR3 runs to 12 residues. The CDR3 DNA reads as TGTGCCTGGAGGTTCAGGGATGAAAAACTGTTTTTT. Amino acids: CAWRFRDEKLFF.

This clone was detected once. This chain joins TRBV5-1 and TRBJ1-6; TRBD1 agrees at 8 bases. The CDR3 consists of 13 residues. Trimming took 3 bases from V and 10 from J; bases not matched to a gene: 3. Germline CDR1 reads SGHRS; CDR2 reads YFSETQ. CDR3 amino acids: CASSSDRDSPLHF. CDR3 sequence (DNA): TGCGCCAGCAGCTCGGACAGGGACTCACCCCTCCACTTT.

The J gene is TRBJ1-2, the V gene TRBV6-5; possibly TRBD1 for D (5 bases). CDR1 is MNHEY and CDR2 is SVGAGI in the germline V gene. Trimming pared 0 bases from V and 7 bases from J, leaving 9 bases between. The CDR3 runs to 13 residues. Here the CDR3 DNA reads TGTGCCAGCAGTTACTCGATTAGGGGTGGCTACACCTTC. Amino acid sequence: CASSYSIRGGYTF.

The chain employs TRBV29-1 and TRBJ1-2; 7 bases line up with TRBD1. The CDR3 has 11 amino acids. Germline V gene lookup returns CDR1 SQVTM and CDR2 ANQGSEA. J lost 4 bases, V lost 7 bases, and 3 bases had no gene match. This CDR3 is CSAAGGYGYTF. CDR3 in DNA: TGCAGCGCGGCAGGGGGCTATGGCTACACCTTC.

The gene calls are TRBV2 and TRBJ2-7; 10 positions match TRBD2. CDR1 and CDR2 (germline): SNHLY, FYNNEI. V lost 6 bases, J lost 8 bases, and 10 bases stayed unmatched. CDR3 length: 14 amino acids. CDR3 sequence: CASSYVERGGQQYF. The CDR3 nucleotides read TGTGCCAGCAGCTACGTCGAGCGGGGGGGCCAGCAGTACTTC. Variable domain in full (rest from reference TRBV2 and TRBJ2-7): EPEVTQTPSHQVTQMGQEVILRCVPISNHLYFYWYRQILGQKVEFLVSFYNNEISEKSEIFDDQFSVERPDGSNFTLKIRSTKLEDSAMYFCASSYVERGGQQYFGPGTRLTVT.

The chain is built from TRBV6-5 and TRBJ1-2, with a weak D call TRBD1 (5 bases). This CDR3 has 12 amino acids. Trimming took 6 bases from V and 4 from J, leaving 9 bases between them. Per the germline V gene, CDR1 is MNHEY and CDR2 is SVGAGI. As DNA, the CDR3 is TGTGCCAGCAGGACAGAGATCTATGGCTACACCTTC. Translation: CASRTEIYGYTF.

This clone was observed a handful of times. The chain's CDR3 is CAISEHGTGVTEAFF. CDR3 nucleotide sequence: TGTGCCATCAGTGAACACGGGACAGGGGTGACTGAAGCTTTCTTT. The chain has TRBV10-3 and TRBJ1-1; the match to TRBD1 covers 10 bases. CDR3 length equals 15 residues. The germline CDR1 and CDR2 sequences are ENHRY and SYGVKD. V shed 3 bases, J shed 5 bases, and the junction held 6 bases outside the gene matches.

Points on this clone: The same CDR3 can be traced to other DNA sequences in this sample. The chain couples TRBV2 to TRBJ2-1; D gene uncertain. Germline CDR1 and CDR2: SNHLY and FYNNEI. The CDR3 consists of 11 residues. The ends were cut back, 9 bases at V and 3 bases at J, with 6 bases in the middle. CDR3 sequence (DNA): TGTGCCAGTAAGGGCTACAATGAGCAGTTCTTC. Translation: CASKGYNEQFF.

This chain links TRBV6-6 with TRBJ2-4; TRBD1 matches 9 bases. V lost 8 bases to trimming and J lost 8 bases; unmatched junction nucleotides: 10. Germline CDR1 MNHNY, CDR2 SVGAGI (reference sequence). This CDR3 region has 14 residues. CDR3 in amino acids: CASGGTGGSDIQYF. The CDR3 DNA reads as TGTGCCAGCGGGGGTACAGGGGGCAGTGACATTCAGTACTTC.

The chain links TRBV6-5 to TRBJ2-2; the D gene is possibly TRBD1 (5 bases). This CDR3 contains 15 residues. CDR1 and CDR2 from the germline V gene are MNHEY and SVGAGI. V dropped 8 bases and J dropped 4 bases, with 17 bases sitting between them. The CDR3 DNA follows: TGTGCCAGCCGATCAGGGCAGGTGGGCACCGGGGAGCTGTTTTTT. Translated: CASRSGQVGTGELFF.

This sequence joins TRBV29-1 and TRBJ1-2; unclear D gene. This CDR3 spans 11 amino acids. Trimming pared 4 bases from V and 5 bases from J, leaving 8 bases between. CDR1 is SQVTM, CDR2 ANQGSEA, per germline. CDR3 nucleotide sequence: TGCAGCGTTGGGGATGATTATGGCTACACCTTC. Its protein is CSVGDDYGYTF.

In regard to this clone: Within the sample, other DNA sequences also encode this same CDR3. The genes are TRBV30 and TRBJ1-5; D not resolved. The CDR3 loop spans 13 amino acids. Germline V gene data show CDR1 as GTSNPN and CDR2 as SVGIG (reference sequence). The V end lost 0 bases, the J end lost 3 bases, and 6 bases lay between the germline ends. The DNA for the CDR3 is TGTGCCTGGAGTGTGGGCCTCAATCAGCCCCAGCATTTT. Translating it yields CAWSVGLNQPQHF.

This sequence joins TRBV5-1 and TRBJ1-5, with unresolved D. This CDR3 region has 17 residues. V shed 3 bases and J shed 0 bases, with 16 bases lying between them. Germline CDR1 SGHRS, CDR2 YFSETQ. In DNA form, the CDR3 reads TGCGCCAGCAGCTCCACCCGGGATCTCTATAGCAATCAGCCCCAGCATTTT. Its protein product is CASSSTRDLYSNQPQHF.

This clone was seen many times. This sequence joins TRBV28 and TRBJ1-5; 8 bases match TRBD1. CDR3 length: 15 amino acids. Germline CDR1 MDHEN, CDR2 SYDVKM. After removal of 7 bases from V and 0 bases from J, the junction contained 5 bases not matched to a gene. The CDR3 spells CASTGQGSSNQPQHF. DNA for the CDR3: TGTGCCAGCACCGGACAGGGTTCTAGCAATCAGCCCCAGCATTTT.

V usage is TRBV29-1 and J usage is TRBJ2-6, with TRBD1 matching 9 bases. Germline CDR1 SQVTM, CDR2 ANQGSEA. The J segment lost 4 bases and the V segment lost 6 bases, leaving 7 bases of the junction unmatched. The CDR3 has 15 residues. The CDR3 DNA reads as TGCAGCGTCGCCGGGACAGGGATAGGGGCCAACGTCCTGACTTTC. It encodes CSVAGTGIGANVLTF.

This clone came up a few times. V gene TRBV7-8 combines with J gene TRBJ2-2; D possibly matches TRBD1 or TRBD2 (6 bases each). The CDR3 consists of 16 residues. CDR1 is SGHVS and CDR2 is FQNEAQ in the germline V gene. The V end was cut by 5 bases, the J end by 4 bases, with 17 bases between. The CDR3 spells CASSPYGGGPTGELFF. CDR3 nucleotide sequence: TGTGCCAGCAGCCCCTACGGAGGGGGACCCACCGGGGAGCTGTTTTTT.

The chain carries TRBV5-6 and TRBJ2-5; 7 positions match TRBD1. Germline V gene lookup returns CDR1 SGHDT and CDR2 YYEEEE. The CDR3 sequence is 14 residues long. V was pared by 0 bases and J by 7 bases, with 6 bases of the junction left unmatched. The DNA for the CDR3 is TGTGCCAGCAGCTTGGTTGGGACAGAGGTGACCCAGTACTTC. This encodes CASSLVGTEVTQYF.

The chain couples TRBV6-1 to TRBJ2-1, with 8 bases aligning to TRBD1. J was trimmed by 7 bases and V by 2 bases; bases with no gene match: 13. The CDR3 consists of 17 residues. Per germline, CDR1 MNHNS and CDR2 SASEGT. The CDR3 protein is CASSERTGPITGNEQFF. For the CDR3, the DNA is TGTGCCAGCAGTGAACGGACAGGGCCGATAACGGGGAATGAGCAGTTCTTC.

This clone occurred a few times. V usage is TRBV30 and J usage is TRBJ1-5, with D possibly being TRBD1 (6 bases). There are 16 residues in the CDR3. V lost 0 bases to trimming and J lost 1 base, with 13 bases between them. CDR1 GTSNPN and CDR2 SVGIG come from the germline V gene (reference sequence). The CDR3 loop reads CAWSVRGAGSNQPQHF. CDR3 in DNA: TGTGCCTGGAGTGTACGGGGGGCAGGGAGCAATCAGCCCCAGCATTTT.

The chain recombines TRBV29-1 with TRBJ1-3, with D uncertain. The CDR3 contains 14 residues. V gave up 1 base and J gave up 4 bases, with 11 bases separating them. CDR1 and CDR2 (germline): SQVTM, ANQGSEA. This CDR3 reads CSVEVPTRGNTIYF. The CDR3 coding sequence is TGCAGCGTTGAAGTCCCCACGAGGGGAAACACCATATATTTT. Complete variable domain (other parts from reference TRBV29-1 and TRBJ1-3): SAVISQKPSRDICQRGTSLTIQCQVDSQVTMMFWYRQQPGQSLTLIATANQGSEATYESGFVIDKFPISRPNLTFSTLTVSNMSPEDSSIYLCSVEVPTRGNTIYFGEGSWLTVV.

This clone was recorded a few times. This chain links TRBV4-2 with TRBJ2-3; 9 bases are a match to TRBD2. This CDR3 comprises 20 residues. With V trimmed by 1 base and J by 1 base, 15 bases remained unmatched. Germline V gene data show CDR1 as LGHNA and CDR2 as YNFKEQ. The CDR3 reads CASSQASRRGGGARTDTQYF. CDR3 bases: TGTGCCAGCAGCCAAGCTTCCCGTCGAGGCGGGGGGGCTCGCACAGATACGCAGTATTTT.

This chain connects TRBV25-1 to TRBJ1-6; no reliable D call. The germline CDR1 and CDR2 sequences are MGHDK and SYGVNS. Trimming took off 1 base at V and 7 bases at J, with 8 bases between the two ends. This CDR3 region has 14 residues. The CDR3 region has the DNA TGTGCCAGCAGTGAATCGTTGCTGAATTCACCCCTCCACTTT. Encoded protein: CASSESLLNSPLHF.

This chain links TRBV7-9 with TRBJ1-2, with no clear D. Trimming shortened V by 6 bases and J by 4 bases, and 12 bases separated the two germline ends. CDR1 SEHNR and CDR2 FQNEAQ come from the germline V gene (reference sequence). CDR3 length equals 13 residues. CDR3 DNA: TGTGCCAGCAGTCCCGGCGGACCCTATGGCTACACCTTC. Translation gives CASSPGGPYGYTF.

The V call is TRBV7-2, the J call TRBJ1-5, with D perhaps matching TRBD1 (6 bases). The CDR3 length is 15 residues. Per germline, CDR1 SGHTA and CDR2 FQGNSA. V was shortened by 0 bases and J by 4 bases, with 10 bases between the two germline ends. The DNA of the CDR3 is TGTGCCAGCAGCTTAGCGTGGCAGGGGAATCAGCCCCAGCATTTT. Translation: CASSLAWQGNQPQHF. The full variable domain, rest sourced from reference TRBV7-2 and TRBJ1-5, is GAGVSQSPSNKVTEKGKDVELRCDPISGHTALYWYRQSLGQGLEFLIYFQGNSAPDKSGLPSDRFSAERTGGSVSTLTIQRTQQEDSAVYLCASSLAWQGNQPQHFGDGTRLSIL.

This chain connects TRBV29-1 to TRBJ2-3, with 7 bases matching TRBD1. V trimming: 6 bases; J trimming: 2 bases; junction bases outside the gene matches: 8. Germline CDR1 reads SQVTM; CDR2 reads ANQGSEA. CDR3 size: 14 residues. This CDR3 reads CSVATGSVTDTQYF. CDR3 in DNA: TGCAGCGTCGCGACAGGGTCAGTCACAGATACGCAGTATTTT.